The entry below describes one T cell receptor beta chain. Antigen unknown. The analysis combined second doses at about 4 or about 12 weeks. The data were obtained in a study of T cell responses to AZD1222 COVID-19 vaccine. Study-level points and caveats: Only a handful of AZD1222 recipients were seropositive at baseline. Repertoire sampling happened only post peak T cell response. There were vaccine-associated CD4 TCRs across spike, dominant at 160-218 and 743-854.

The method was immunoSEQ multiplex PCR; TCRdb's version includes in-frame clones alone and lacks a portion of them. The sample has 130,000 or so clones, 91% seen once. Sample: peripheral blood, taken 28 days after the second AZD1222 dose. The clonotype comes from an adult who received the AZD1222 COVID-19 vaccine.

The CDR3 nucleotides read TGTGCCAGCAGTGAAAGGTTTGGCCCCATGAACACTGAAGCTTTCTTT. As protein: CASSERFGPMNTEAFF. This chain links TRBV6-1 with TRBJ1-1; D call uncertain. This CDR3 has 16 amino acids. In germline, CDR1 is MNHNS, CDR2 SASEGT. V lost 2 bases and J lost 0, with 13 bases in between.